Listed below are T cell receptor beta chains from one sample, sequenced in a study of T cells in Graves' hyperthyroidism and ophthalmopathy. MiXCR, run by TCRdb on the multiplex PCR reads, gives a single entry per CDR3 protein. The profile shows roughly 500,000 distinct CDR3 sequences, over 35% of them singletons. Sequencing was performed on peripheral blood or thyroid tissue (not recorded which). These receptors all come from an adult woman with Graves' disease, either hyperthyroidism or ophthalmopathy (not recorded which). Each CDR3 is given with its conserved first and last residue. D genes are given only for firm matches. Not all rows give a size; the values are once, few, many and, for expanded clones, a class.

>NA|many|TRBJ2-2|TRBV5-1
TGCGCCAGCAGCCTTCAAACAGAGAACACCGGGGAGCTGTTTTTT
CASSLQTENTGELFF
>NA|many|TRBJ1-2|TRBV4-1
TGCGCCAGCAGCCAAGCGACGAATACTAACTATGGCTACACCTTC
CASSQATNTNYGYTF
>TRBD1|few|TRBJ1-1|TRBV27
TGTGCCAGCAGCCCTAGGGCAGAGGGGGCACGGGCTTTCTTT
CASSPRAEGARAFF
>NA|NA|TRBJ1-5|TRBV20-1
TGCAGTGCTAGCAAGGACCCGACGGAGCCCCAGCATTTT
CSASKDPTEPQHF
>NA|many|TRBJ1-2|TRBV5-8
TGTGCCAGCAGCCAGACCGGGACAACGCGCTATGGGCACACCTTC
CASSQTGTTRYGHTF
>NA|NA|TRBJ1-6|TRBV15
TGTGCCACCAGACCTCCGGGGATCGCTCGATCACCCCTCCACTTT
CATRPPGIARSPLHF
>TRBD1|NA|TRBJ1-3|TRBV20-1
TGCAGTGTCGTACAGGGGGCTGGAAACACCATATATTTT
CSVVQGAGNTIYF
>NA|NA|TRBJ2-2|TRBV5-1
TGCGCCAGCAGCGCCGACGAGTCCGGGGAGCTGTTTTTT
CASSADESGELFF
>TRBD1|many|TRBJ1-2|TRBV5-1
TGCGCCAGCAGCTTGACGACAGGGGTCAGGTCCTATGGCTACACCTTC
CASSLTTGVRSYGYTF
>NA|many|TRBJ1-6|TRBV6-1
TGTGCCAGCAAGCCGGTTCCTAATTCACCCCTCCACTTT
CASKPVPNSPLHF
>TRBD2|NA|TRBJ2-7|TRBV2
TGTGCCAGCTCACCAATCCCCGCGGGAGAGCACTACGAGCAGTACTTC
CASSPIPAGEHYEQYF
>TRBD1|few|TRBJ1-1|TRBV29-1
TGCAGCGTCGATACAGGGGGAATGAACACTGAAGCTTTCTTT
CSVDTGGMNTEAFF
>NA|few|TRBJ1-2|TRBV14
TGTGCCAGCAGCCCTGTGGGCGGAATCTATGGCTACACCTTC
CASSPVGGIYGYTF
>NA|few|TRBJ1-5|TRBV28
TGTGCCAGCACCCTACCGGGACATAGCAATCAGCCCCAGCATTTT
CASTLPGHSNQPQHF
>NA|NA|TRBJ1-2|TRBV24-1
TGTGCCACCAGTGATCCGGTTCGGCCCTATGGCTACACCTTC
CATSDPVRPYGYTF
>NA|many|TRBJ2-5|TRBV6-1
TGTGCCAGCAGTGATAGGGATCAAGAGACCCAGTACTTC
CASSDRDQETQYF
>NA|NA|TRBJ2-5|TRBV20-1
TGCAGTGCCAGCTCGGGGCTTGTGTTAGATCCCAGGACAGTCCAACAAGAGACCCGGTACTTC
CSASSGLVLDPRTVQQETRYF
>NA|NA|TRBJ1-2|TRBV20-1
TGCAGTGCTAGGCCCAGCGAGGGCTACACCTTC
CSARPSEGYTF
>NA|few|TRBJ1-5|TRBV7-8
TGTGCCAGCAGCATTCCAGATCAGCCCCAGCATTTT
CASSIPDQPQHF
>TRBD1|NA|TRBJ1-6|TRBV10-3
TGTGCCATCAGTGCTAGACAGGGAGCTTTAAATAATTCACCCCTCCACTTT
CAISARQGALNNSPLHF
>TRBD1|many|TRBJ2-2|TRBV29-1
TGCAGTGGGACAGTTGCGAACACCGGGGAGCTGTTTTTT
CSGTVANTGELFF
>NA|few|TRBJ1-5|TRBV19
TGTGCCAGTAGTACCTACACACTGGAGACCCAGCATTTT
CASSTYTLETQHF
>NA|NA|TRBJ2-5|TRBV14
TGTGCCAGCAGCCATGGTGCAGGAAAAGAGACCCAGTACTTC
CASSHGAGKETQYF
>NA|few|TRBJ1-1|TRBV24-1
TGTGCCACCAGTGATTCGCGGTCTGGCGGGGATACTGAAGCTTTCTTT
CATSDSRSGGDTEAFF
>NA|NA|TRBJ2-5|TRBV6-5
TGTGCCAGCAGTTACTCGCAGGAAGGACAAGAGACCCAGTACTTC
CASSYSQEGQETQYF